One sample yielded the 22 T cell receptor beta chains listed below, sequenced in a study of shared clonotypes between healthy human individuals. Clones were sequenced by immunoSEQ multiplex PCR, and TCRdb holds only the in-frame ones, with some missing. Among 650,000 to 800,000 clones listed, roughly 72% were seen once. Material: memory CD4+ T cells sorted from blood. Subset here: CD45RA-negative fraction. The receptor set was obtained from a woman aged 25 to 39 in good health.

The rearrangement links TRBV6-1 to TRBJ2-5, with 13 bases fitting TRBD2. The CDR3 is made up of 14 amino acids. With 7 bases clipped from V and 6 bases from J, the junction kept 5 bases outside the gene matches. CDR1 and CDR2 from the germline V gene are MNHNS and SASEGT. The CDR3 DNA reads as TGTGCCAGCATACTAGCGGGAGGGCCGAAGACCCAGTACTTC. It is translated as CASILAGGPKTQYF.

The CDR3 here is CASSPMVAGVGETQYF. The DNA of the CDR3 is TGTGCCAGCAGTCCAATGGTAGCGGGAGTAGGGGAGACCCAGTACTTC. J is TRBJ2-5 and V is TRBV13; 9 nucleotides agree with TRBD2. The CDR3 covers 16 residues. The germline V gene encodes CDR1 PRHDT and CDR2 FYEKMQ (reference sequence). V lost 6 bases and J lost 5; bases outside the gene matches: 13.

This clone occurred many times. The V and J genes are TRBV5-1 and TRBJ2-7; 10 bases map to TRBD2. J was trimmed by 5 bases and V by 5 bases; bases with no gene match: 10. Looked up from germline, CDR1 is SGHRS and CDR2 is YFSETQ. The CDR3 covers 15 residues. The CDR3 loop reads CASRETGSGRNEQYF. The CDR3 DNA reads TGCGCCAGCAGGGAGACTGGTAGCGGGAGGAACGAGCAGTACTTC.

The chain recombines TRBV5-1 with TRBJ2-3, with TRBD2 matching 12 bases. CDR3 length: 14 residues. The ends lost 4 bases at V and 5 bases at J; junction bases unmatched: 2. Germline V gene sequence: CDR1 SGHRS, CDR2 YFSETQ. The CDR3 DNA reads TGCGCCAGCAGCGGGGGACTAGCGGGAGATACGCAGTATTTT. It specifies CASSGGLAGDTQYF.

The sample holds one count of this clone. V usage is TRBV4-2 and J usage is TRBJ2-5, with unresolved D. Looked up from germline, CDR1 is LGHNA and CDR2 is YNFKEQ. The CDR3 length is 12 residues. V was pared by 5 bases and J by 1 base, with 5 bases between. CDR3 coding DNA: TGTGCCAGCAGCTTCGGCCAAGAGACCCAGTACTTC. Amino acids: CASSFGQETQYF.

The CDR3 sequence: CASSRNPPGTSGNTIYF. Here the CDR3 DNA reads TGTGCCAGCTCACGAAACCCCCCGGGCACCTCTGGAAACACCATATATTTT. The chain links TRBV18 to TRBJ1-3; D remains ambiguous. The CDR3 sequence is 17 residues long. Per germline, CDR1 KGHSH and CDR2 LQKENI. Trimming took 4 bases from V and 0 from J, leaving 16 bases between them.

The chain recombines TRBV18 with TRBJ2-1, with 9 positions matching TRBD1. Looked up from germline, CDR1 is KGHSH and CDR2 is LQKENI. The CDR3 is 14 residues long. Losses at the gene ends were 4 bases for V and 7 bases for J; bases not matched to a gene: 5. CDR3 coding DNA: TGTGCCAGCTCACTAGGGACAGGGCGAAATGAGCAGTTCTTC. Its translation is CASSLGTGRNEQFF.

This clone has a handful of counts. The chain recombines TRBV6-6 with TRBJ1-2; D remains ambiguous. Trimming removed 5 bases at V and 6 bases at J, with 16 bases between. Germline V CDR1 and CDR2: MNHNY, SVGAGI (reference sequence). The CDR3 spans 14 residues. DNA of the CDR3: TGTGCCAGCAGTCCCCGTGGTTGGGCGGATGGCTACACCTTC. Translated: CASSPRGWADGYTF.

The chain carries TRBV18 and TRBJ2-1; D is possibly TRBD2 (5 bases). CDR3 length: 17 amino acids. V lost 2 bases to trimming and J lost 3 bases, with 17 bases between them. The germline CDR1 and CDR2 sequences are KGHSH and LQKENI. The CDR3 spells CASSPGRVTGNYNEQFF. DNA for the CDR3: TGTGCCAGCTCACCAGGTAGAGTAACGGGAAACTACAATGAGCAGTTCTTC.

The chain recombines TRBV27 with TRBJ1-2; weak D call: TRBD1 (5 bases). V lost 3 bases and J lost 3, with 14 bases in between. The germline gives CDR1 MNHEY, CDR2 SMNVEV (reference sequence). The length of the CDR3 is 15 residues. CDR3 sequence: CASSLQGDSHYGYTF. In nucleotides, the CDR3 is TGTGCCAGCAGTTTGCAGGGCGATTCCCACTATGGCTACACCTTC.

V usage is TRBV18 and J usage is TRBJ2-1, with D tentatively TRBD1 (6 bases). Germline V lookup: CDR1 KGHSH, CDR2 LQKENI. CDR3 length equals 13 residues. V was shortened by 8 bases and J by 3 bases, with 11 bases between the two germline ends. The CDR3 bases are TGTGCCAGCAGCCGGGACATCTACAATGAGCAGTTCTTC. This codes for CASSRDIYNEQFF.

The rearrangement joins TRBV28 to TRBJ1-3; perhaps TRBD1 as D (5 bases). This CDR3 is 14 amino acids long. V was pared by 7 bases and J by 0 bases, with 10 bases between. Germline V lookup: CDR1 MDHEN, CDR2 SYDVKM. The CDR3 coding sequence is TGTGCCAGCACTCCGGGGGTCTCTGGAAACACCATATATTTT. Its translation is CASTPGVSGNTIYF.

The sample holds many counts of this clone. The chain couples TRBV7-6 to TRBJ2-5; D is tentatively TRBD1 or TRBD2 (5 bases each). This CDR3 has 15 amino acids. Germline values: CDR1 SGHVS, CDR2 FNYEAQ. The V gene lost 5 bases and the J gene lost 3 bases, with 16 bases spanning the gap. The CDR3 DNA reads as TGTGCCAGCAGCCGAAATGAGGGACGGAAAGAGACCCAGTACTTC. It translates to CASSRNEGRKETQYF.

This clone was counted a few times. The sample contains more than one DNA sequence encoding this CDR3. This chain joins TRBV28 and TRBJ2-1, with TRBD2 matching 12 bases. V gave up 5 bases and J gave up 1 base; unmatched junction bases: 6. The CDR3 totals 17 residues. Germline V lookup: CDR1 MDHEN, CDR2 SYDVKM. CDR3 region: CASSPGTSGLSYNEQFF. The CDR3 coding sequence is TGTGCCAGCAGTCCTGGGACTAGCGGGTTATCCTACAATGAGCAGTTCTTC. The entire variable domain, with the rest obtained from reference TRBV28 and TRBJ2-1, is as follows: DVKVTQSSRYLVKRTGEKVFLECVQDMDHENMFWYRQDPGLGLRLIYFSYDVKMKEKGDIPEGYSVSREKKERFSLILESASTNQTSMYLCASSPGTSGLSYNEQFFGPGTRLTVL.

V usage is TRBV18 and J usage is TRBJ1-1; a possible D gene is TRBD1 (6 bases). The V and J ends lost 6 bases and 3 bases respectively, with 11 bases between them. Germline V CDR1 and CDR2: KGHSH, LQKENI. The length of the CDR3 is 13 residues. CDR3 sequence (DNA): TGTGCCAGCTCCGGGGGCGGGGACACTGAAGCTTTCTTT. Translating gives CASSGGGDTEAFF.

The gene calls are TRBV18 and TRBJ1-2; TRBD1 matches 12 bases. This CDR3 contains 14 residues. The germline CDR1 and CDR2 sequences are KGHSH and LQKENI. V was pared by 2 bases and J by 8 bases, with 3 bases of the junction left unmatched. This CDR3 is CASSPGTGGLGYTF. The CDR3 DNA reads TGTGCCAGCTCACCAGGGACAGGGGGCCTCGGCTACACCTTC. Based on the CDR3 plus reference TRBV18 and TRBJ1-2, the full variable domain is NAGVMQNPRHLVRRRGQEARLRCSPMKGHSHVYWYRQLPEEGLKFMVYLQKENIIDESGMPKERFSAEFPKEGPSILRIQQVVRGDSAAYFCASSPGTGGLGYTFGSGTRLTVV.

The chain carries TRBV7-2 and TRBJ2-1; the D is unclear. V was trimmed by 4 bases and J by 8 bases, leaving 9 bases between them. The CDR3 extends over 12 amino acids. Germline lookup yields CDR1 SGHTA and CDR2 FQGNSA. The DNA for the CDR3 is TGTGCCAGCAGCTCGCCGGCCTATGAGCAGTTCTTC. Translating it yields CASSSPAYEQFF.

This chain connects TRBV30 to TRBJ1-4; a possible D gene is TRBD1 (5 bases). Trimming pared 0 bases from V and 14 bases from J, leaving 10 bases between. Germline assignment: CDR1 GTSNPN and CDR2 SVGIG (reference sequence). This CDR3 has 11 residues. CDR3 residues: CAWSVQVDLFF. CDR3 in DNA: TGTGCCTGGAGTGTACAGGTGGACCTGTTTTTT.

The rearrangement links TRBV29-1 to TRBJ2-7; D might be TRBD1 (5 bases). Germline lookup yields CDR1 SQVTM and CDR2 ANQGSEA. V dropped 4 bases and J dropped 2 bases, with 15 bases sitting between them. This CDR3 has 14 residues. The CDR3 is CSVGRGIKAYEQYF. CDR3 coding DNA: TGCAGCGTTGGTAGGGGCATAAAGGCCTACGAGCAGTACTTC.

The V gene is TRBV7-9, the J gene TRBJ2-4; 8 nucleotides line up with TRBD1. Germline values: CDR1 SEHNR, CDR2 FQNEAQ (reference sequence). J lost 9 bases, V lost 5 bases, and 15 bases had no gene match. The CDR3 length is 16 residues. The CDR3 DNA reads TGTGCCAGCAGCCCTAGGACAGGGTCTACCTTAACCATTCAGTACTTC. Its translation: CASSPRTGSTLTIQYF. Combining the CDR3 with reference TRBV7-9 and TRBJ2-4 gives the whole variable domain DTGVSQNPRHKITKRGQNVTFRCDPISEHNRLYWYRQTLGQGPEFLTYFQNEAQLEKSRLLSDRFSAERPKGSFSTLEIQRTEQGDSAMYLCASSPRTGSTLTIQYFGAGTRLSVL.

V usage is TRBV28 and J usage is TRBJ1-2; D is undetermined. V was clipped by 6 bases and J by 4 bases, with 12 bases between them. The CDR3 is 13 amino acids. CDR1 and CDR2 (germline): MDHEN, SYDVKM. The CDR3 here is CASRGSGSYGYTF. CDR3 DNA sequence: TGTGCCAGCAGGGGGTCGGGAAGCTATGGCTACACCTTC.

About this clone itself: A junction end diverges from the germline sequence, so it may reflect a read error. Other DNA sequences of this sample code for an identical CDR3. This chain joins TRBV5-1 and TRBJ2-1, with TRBD2 identical over 10 bases. Germline V CDR1 and CDR2: SGHRS, YFSETQ. This CDR3 has 15 amino acids. Here the CDR3 DNA reads TGCGCCAGCAGCCTATCTAGCGGGGGTTACAACGAGCAGTTCTTC. Translation gives CASSLSSGGYNEQFF.